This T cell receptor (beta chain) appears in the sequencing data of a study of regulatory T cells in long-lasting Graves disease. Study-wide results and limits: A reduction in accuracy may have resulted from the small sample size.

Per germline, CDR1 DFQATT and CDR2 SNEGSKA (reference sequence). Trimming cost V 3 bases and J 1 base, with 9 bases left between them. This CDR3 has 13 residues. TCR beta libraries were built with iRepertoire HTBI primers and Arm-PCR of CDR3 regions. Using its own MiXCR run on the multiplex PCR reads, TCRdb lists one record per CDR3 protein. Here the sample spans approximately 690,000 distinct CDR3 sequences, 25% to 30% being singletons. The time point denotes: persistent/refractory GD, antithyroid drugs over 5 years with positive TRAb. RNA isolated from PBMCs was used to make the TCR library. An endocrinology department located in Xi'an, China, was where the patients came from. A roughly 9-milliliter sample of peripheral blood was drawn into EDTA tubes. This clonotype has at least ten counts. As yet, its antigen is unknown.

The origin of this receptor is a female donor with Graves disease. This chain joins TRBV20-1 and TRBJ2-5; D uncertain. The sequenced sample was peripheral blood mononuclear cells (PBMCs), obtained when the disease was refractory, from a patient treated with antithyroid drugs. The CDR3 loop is CSASRAFQETQYF. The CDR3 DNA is TGCAGTGCTAGTAGGGCGTTCCAAGAGACCCAGTACTTC.